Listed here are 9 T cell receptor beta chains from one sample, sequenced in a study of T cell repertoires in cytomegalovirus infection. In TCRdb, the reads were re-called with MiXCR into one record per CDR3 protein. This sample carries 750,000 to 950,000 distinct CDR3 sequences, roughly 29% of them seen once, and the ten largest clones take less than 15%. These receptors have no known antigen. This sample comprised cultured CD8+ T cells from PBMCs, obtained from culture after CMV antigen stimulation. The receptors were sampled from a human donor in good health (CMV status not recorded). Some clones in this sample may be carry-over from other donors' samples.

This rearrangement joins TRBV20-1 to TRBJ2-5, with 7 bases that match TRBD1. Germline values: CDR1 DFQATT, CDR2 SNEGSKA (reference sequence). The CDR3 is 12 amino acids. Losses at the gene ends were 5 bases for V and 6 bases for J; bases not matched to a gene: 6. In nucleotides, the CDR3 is TGCAGTGCTTCAGACAGGGAGAAGACCCAGTACTTC. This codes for CSASDREKTQYF.

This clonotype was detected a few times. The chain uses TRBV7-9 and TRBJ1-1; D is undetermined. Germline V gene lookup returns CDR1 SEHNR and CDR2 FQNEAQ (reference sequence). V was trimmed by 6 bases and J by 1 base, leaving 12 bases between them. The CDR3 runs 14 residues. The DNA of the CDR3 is TGTGCCAGCAGTCCTTGGGATGGGAACACTGAAGCTTTCTTT. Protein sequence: CASSPWDGNTEAFF.

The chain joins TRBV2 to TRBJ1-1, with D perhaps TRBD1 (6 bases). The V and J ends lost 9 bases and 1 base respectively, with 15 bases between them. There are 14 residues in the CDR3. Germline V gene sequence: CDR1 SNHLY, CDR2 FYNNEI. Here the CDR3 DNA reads TGTGCCAGGACAGCGGGGGCCAGGAACACTGAAGCTTTCTTT. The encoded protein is CARTAGARNTEAFF.

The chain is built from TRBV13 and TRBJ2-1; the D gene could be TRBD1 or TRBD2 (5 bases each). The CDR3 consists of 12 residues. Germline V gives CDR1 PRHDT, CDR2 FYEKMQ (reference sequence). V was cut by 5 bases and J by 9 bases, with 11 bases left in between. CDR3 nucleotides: TGTGCCAGCAGCGAGGGGAAGGGTGAGCAGTTCTTC. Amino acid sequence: CASSEGKGEQFF.

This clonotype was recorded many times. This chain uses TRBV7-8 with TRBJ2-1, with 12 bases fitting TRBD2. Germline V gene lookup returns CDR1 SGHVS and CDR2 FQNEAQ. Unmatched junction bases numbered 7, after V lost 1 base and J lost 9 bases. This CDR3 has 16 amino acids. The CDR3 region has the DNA TGTGCCAGCAGCTTAGATCTAGCGGGGGGGCCCATTGAGCAGTTCTTC. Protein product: CASSLDLAGGPIEQFF.

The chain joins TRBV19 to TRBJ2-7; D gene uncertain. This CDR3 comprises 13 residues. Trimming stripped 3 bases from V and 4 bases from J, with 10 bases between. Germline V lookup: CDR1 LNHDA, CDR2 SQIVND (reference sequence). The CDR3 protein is CASSMGWAYEQYF. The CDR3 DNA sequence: TGTGCCAGTAGTATGGGATGGGCTTACGAGCAGTACTTC.

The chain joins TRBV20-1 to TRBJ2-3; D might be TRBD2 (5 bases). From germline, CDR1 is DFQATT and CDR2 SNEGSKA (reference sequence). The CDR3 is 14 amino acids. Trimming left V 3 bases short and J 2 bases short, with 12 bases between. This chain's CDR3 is CSARRPGNTDTQYF. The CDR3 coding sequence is TGCAGTGCTAGGCGGCCGGGGAACACAGATACGCAGTATTTT.

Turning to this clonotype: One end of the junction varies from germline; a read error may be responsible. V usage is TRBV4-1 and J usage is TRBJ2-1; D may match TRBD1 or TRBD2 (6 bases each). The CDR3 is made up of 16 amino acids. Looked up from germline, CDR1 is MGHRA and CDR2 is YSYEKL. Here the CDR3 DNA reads TGTGCCAGCAGCCAAGATATGGGGGGCCTTTACAATGAGCAGTTCTTC. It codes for CASSQDMGGLYNEQFF.

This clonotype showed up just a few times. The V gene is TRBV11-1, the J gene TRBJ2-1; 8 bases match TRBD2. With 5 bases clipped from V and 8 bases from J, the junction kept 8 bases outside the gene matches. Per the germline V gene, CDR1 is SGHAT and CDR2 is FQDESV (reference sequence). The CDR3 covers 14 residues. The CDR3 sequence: CASSLGLAPDEQFF. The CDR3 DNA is TGTGCCAGCAGCCTAGGACTAGCCCCAGATGAGCAGTTCTTC.